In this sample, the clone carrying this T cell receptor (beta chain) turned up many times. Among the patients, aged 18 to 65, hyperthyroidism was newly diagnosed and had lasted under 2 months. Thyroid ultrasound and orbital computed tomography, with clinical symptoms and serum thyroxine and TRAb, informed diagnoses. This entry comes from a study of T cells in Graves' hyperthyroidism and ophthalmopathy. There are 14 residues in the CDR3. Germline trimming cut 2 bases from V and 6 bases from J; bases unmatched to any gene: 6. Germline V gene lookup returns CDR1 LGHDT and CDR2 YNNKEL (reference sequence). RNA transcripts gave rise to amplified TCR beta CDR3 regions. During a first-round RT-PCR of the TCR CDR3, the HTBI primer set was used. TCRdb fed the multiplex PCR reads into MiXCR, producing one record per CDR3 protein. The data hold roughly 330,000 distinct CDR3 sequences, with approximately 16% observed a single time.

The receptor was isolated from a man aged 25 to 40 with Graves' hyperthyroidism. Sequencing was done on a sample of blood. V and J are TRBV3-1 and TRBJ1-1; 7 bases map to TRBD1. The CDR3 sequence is CASSQPDRVPEAFF. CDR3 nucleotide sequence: TGTGCCAGCAGCCAACCTGACAGGGTCCCTGAAGCTTTCTTT.